The sequence of this TCR beta chain was determined in a study of CD8 T cells in Susac syndrome. The trim removed 5 bases at V and 1 base at J, leaving 8 bases unmatched. The CDR3 covers 16 residues. The germline V gene encodes CDR1 LGHNA and CDR2 YSLEER. An input of roughly 0.5 to 1 ug of RNA was subjected to reverse transcription using random hexamers. A multiplex approach, immunoSEQ multiplex PCR, amplified TCR beta CDR3 across 54 Vbeta and 13 Jbeta. TCRdb analysed the immunoSEQ multiplex PCR reads with MiXCR anew, one entry per CDR3 protein. The sample holds approximately 130,000 distinct CDR3 sequences, about 90% seen once.

The receptor was isolated from a human donor with multiple sclerosis. Specimen: CD8+ T cells from PBMCs. The chain uses TRBV4-3 and TRBJ2-1; 7 nucleotides line up with TRBD1. The CDR3 region is CASSVHLGQSYNEQFF. The CDR3, as DNA: TGCGCCAGCAGCGTCCACCTGGGACAGTCCTACAATGAGCAGTTCTTC.